The T cell receptor beta chain under discussion was sequenced for a study of T cell responses to AZD1222 COVID-19 vaccine (dated by TCRdb to about 2021). For the wider study: TCR sequencing was performed for roughly 250 trial participants, of whom about 200 were given two doses of AZD1222 and roughly 25 were given two doses of MenACWY control vaccine. Enrollment into the trials was organized by age into subgroups of 18-55, 56-69 and 70-plus years, and those subgroups contained roughly 150, 30 and 60 TCR-sequenced participants, respectively.

Points the paper makes about the study in general: Epitopes outside the regions mutated in the B.1.351 and B.1.1.7 variants were reportedly recognized by nearly half of the unique spike-specific TCRs. After two AZD1222 doses, spike-specific TCR breadth and depth were significantly higher than at day 0 and than in MenACWY recipients. Participants were mostly white British and included more females than males, and it was suggested by the authors that clonal diversity may have been underestimated. Conclusions about previously exposed vaccinees are limited, since just five or six AZD1222 recipients were seropositive for SARS-CoV-2 at baseline. No day 14 peak-response samples were available, so repertoires were characterized only after the peak T cell response. The vaccine-associated CD4 TCRs covered the entire spike protein, and the dominant responses fell in regions 160-218 and 743-854. The 56-69-year group was small, and its depth increase did not reach significance, likely because of low power.

In the paper's terms, the time point label means: about 28 days (+/-7) after the second vaccine dose. Because spike-specific TCR depth and breadth did not differ between the two schedules, AZD1222 recipients who got a second dose at roughly 4 weeks were pooled with those who got a second dose at roughly 12 weeks. Vaccinee samples were obtained from the UK trials COV001 and COV002, which included a single-blind randomized controlled phase 2/3 trial of AZD1222 (ChAdOx1 nCoV-19) in healthy adults. Trial participant PBMC samples were collected at day 0 and day 28 after the second dose for TCRbeta chain sequencing. The CDR3 regions of human TCRbeta chains were analyzed by immunosequencing. The authors' pipeline ran thus. TCRs in the repertoires were matched against a reference library of SARS-CoV-2-specific TCRs that had been generated with the MIRA antigen-specificity platform. Breadth was defined as the fraction of unique TCRs that were SARS-CoV-2-associated. Depth was defined as the fraction of total T cells that were SARS-CoV-2-associated. Using the MIRA data, each spike-specific TCR was assigned both to the spike region to which the TCR was reactive and to a CD4 or CD8 class. Log10-transformed breadth and depth values were compared by one-way ANOVA with Sidak's multiple comparisons tests. TCRdb re-hosts the immuneACCESS table, in-frame sequences only. Its copies lack some clones; in the studies checked, an unresolved V gene accounts for under half of them, and the cause for the rest is not known. That table is the source of V, J and clone size, and D and trimming were worked out from the DNA. The sample table lists around 87,000 clones, 85% to 90% of them with a count of one. In total, the top ten clones hold 2.5% of the sample.

A remark on this clone: The antigen it recognizes is unknown. No base quality information exists; no much larger clone differs at one position.

The source material was peripheral blood, sampled 28 days after the second AZD1222 dose. This sequence originates from an adult who received the AZD1222 COVID-19 vaccine.

The DNA sequence reads TGTGCCAGCAACGAGGACAGGCCCGCTGCCACCTTC. Translated, this gives CASNEDRPAATF. The chain links TRBV7-9 with TRBJ1-2, with 7 bases matching TRBD1. The junction shows trimming of 7 bases on V and 13 bases on J, and the gene matches do not reach 12 bases of it. Sequences SEHNR (CDR1) and FQNEAQ (CDR2) are obtained from the germline V gene (reference sequence). Counted from cysteine to phenylalanine, this CDR3 has 12 amino acids. Only the CDR3 DNA is retained, 36 bases long and in frame from the first base.